This TCR beta chain was retrieved from a study of T cell responses to AZD1222 COVID-19 vaccine. Study results and limitations: The donors showed a predominance of white British ancestry and of females, with possible underestimation of clonal diversity.

Trimming took off 0 bases at V and 4 bases at J, with 12 bases between the two ends. Germline-derived CDR1 and CDR2 are GTSNPN and SVGIG (reference sequence). CDR3 length equals 14 residues. Using immunoSEQ multiplex PCR, the repertoire was profiled, and TCRdb retains in-frame clones only, with some absent. The sample consists of 110,000 or so clones, approximately 89% of them appearing once. Details on this clone: Its target is not known.

This clonotype was sampled from an adult who received the AZD1222 COVID-19 vaccine. The chain has TRBV30 and TRBJ2-5; D could derive from TRBD1 or TRBD2 (5 bases each). The specimen was peripheral blood, collected 28 days after the second AZD1222 dose. The CDR3 coding sequence is TGTGCCTGGAGTGTTGGGGGTAGGGCAGAGACCCAGTACTTC. This translates into CAWSVGGRAETQYF.